The T cell receptor (beta chain) described here comes from a study of blood T cell repertoires in COVID-19. Germline-derived CDR1 and CDR2 are MNHEY and SVGAGI. V shed 2 bases and J shed 0 bases, with 10 bases lying between them. CDR3 length equals 16 residues. TCRdb's copy holds only in-frame clones and misses some; the assay was immunoSEQ multiplex PCR. The sample holds 120,000 to 150,000 clones, 81% seen once. The source material was peripheral blood. This receptor was identified in a human donor with acute or convalescent COVID-19. The donor label of this sample is uncertain. V gene TRBV6-5 combines with J gene TRBJ1-4; possible D gene TRBD1, 6 bases. The CDR3 loop reads CASSYGTIATNEKLFF. The DNA for the CDR3 is TGTGCCAGCAGTTACGGGACAATCGCAACTAATGAAAAACTGTTTTTT.